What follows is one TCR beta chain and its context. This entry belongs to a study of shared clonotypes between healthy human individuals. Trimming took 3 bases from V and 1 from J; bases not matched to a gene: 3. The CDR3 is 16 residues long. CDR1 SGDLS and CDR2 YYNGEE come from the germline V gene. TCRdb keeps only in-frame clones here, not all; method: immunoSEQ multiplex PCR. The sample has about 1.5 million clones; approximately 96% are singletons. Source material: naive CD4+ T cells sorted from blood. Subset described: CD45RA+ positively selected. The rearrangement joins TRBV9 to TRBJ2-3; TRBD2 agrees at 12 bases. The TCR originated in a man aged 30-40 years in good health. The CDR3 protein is CASSAWTSGGTDTQYF. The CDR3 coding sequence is TGTGCCAGCAGCGCCTGGACTAGCGGGGGCACAGATACGCAGTATTTT.